This TCR beta chain was retrieved from a study of blood T cell repertoires in COVID-19 (dated by TCRdb to the early 2020s). At the level of the whole study: Samples covering the acute and convalescent phases of COVID-19 were provided by collaborators in the United States, Italy and Spain. The material from the prospective study consisted of cDNA or gDNA derived from T cells, B-cell-depleted T cells, or PBMCs. The dataset comprised deeply sampled blood TCRbeta repertoires from subjects exposed to, actively infected with, or recovered from COVID-19. A freely available public database, intended as a resource for researchers studying the immune response to SARS-CoV-2, is where the repertoires were released. The samples were drawn from the first 160 participants of the ongoing ImmuneRACE study and from 950 to 1,500 subjects provided by 6 global collaborators. A de-identified subject ID, COVID-19 status, age in years and sex were almost always included in the sample metadata. Where available, HLA class I and class II types were obtained from metadata supplied by the sample provider rather than from assay-based typing. The study at large found these results: The quantity of clinical and demographic metadata differed by source and by participant and was supplied without curation.

TCRbeta CDR3 regions were amplified from genomic DNA using the immunoSEQ Assay, a bias-controlled multiplex PCR. The published analysis was carried out like this. Nucleated cell counts per sample were estimated from amplification of reference gene primers within the assay. To quantify the absolute abundance of each unique TCRbeta CDR3 rearrangement, sequence reads were collapsed and filtered. For each sample, productive Simpson clonality was calculated as the square root of Simpson's diversity index over productive rearrangements. In its TCRdb copy, this immuneACCESS table keeps in-frame sequences only and misses some clones. Where compared with another copy, unresolved V genes explain less than half of these, and the others have no known cause. D and trimming come from the DNA, and the V and J calls and clone size come from that table. Recorded for this sample are around 60,000 clones; around 80% of them occurred a single time. Clones ranked in the top ten supply about 20% of the sample.

One collaborating source in Seattle enrolled patients during active infection and followed them longitudinally through the course of disease. Collaborating institutions collected whole blood in K2EDTA tubes following their own protocols. For TCRbeta analysis, collaborators shipped samples as frozen whole blood, isolated PBMCs, or DNA extracted from either of those sample types. At the junction V is shortened by 7 bases and J by 11 bases, with 15 bases in between. CDR1 and CDR2 are drawn from the germline V gene (reference sequence): LNHDA, SQIVND. From the cysteine through the phenylalanine, the CDR3 covers 13 amino acids. Of all the DNA, just the CDR3 is kept, 39 bases in frame from base 1. Remarks on this clone: Its antigen has not been determined. No much larger clone exists at a distance of one base, and base qualities are not known.

This TCR came from a man between 25 and 39 years old with COVID-19, enrolled during active disease. The rearrangement combines TRBV19 with TRBJ1-6, with no reliable assignment of the D segment. Sequenced: peripheral blood. CDR3 reads: CASTPGPQAPLHF. The DNA is as follows: TGTGCCAGTACGCCAGGCCCCCAAGCACCCCTCCACTTT.